This T cell receptor beta chain was identified during a study of blood T cell repertoires in COVID-19. Background on the study: Acute and convalescent COVID-19 specimens originated in the United States, Italy and Spain. The analysed material was cDNA or gDNA that came from T cells, B-cell-depleted T cells, or PBMCs.

As originally analysed: Reference gene primer amplification yielded estimated nucleated cell counts. This table comes from immunoSEQ multiplex PCR, and its TCRdb copy is limited to in-frame clones, with some not included. V, J and clone size reflect that table, while D and trimming were determined from the DNA. The sample consists of about 220,000 clones, more than 75% of them appearing once. Per the germline V gene, CDR1 is MGHDK and CDR2 is SYGVNS. The CDR3 is made up of 13 amino acids. The V end lost 2 bases, the J end lost 4 bases, and 8 bases lay between the germline ends. Seattle participants joined during active infection and were tracked over time.

The specimen was peripheral blood. The sequence came from a woman in her 70s with COVID-19, enrolled during active disease. This chain joins TRBV25-1 and TRBJ1-2; D might be TRBD1 (5 bases). As DNA, the CDR3 is TGTGCCAGCAGTGAACAGGGTGCCTATGGCTACACCTTC. Its protein is CASSEQGAYGYTF.